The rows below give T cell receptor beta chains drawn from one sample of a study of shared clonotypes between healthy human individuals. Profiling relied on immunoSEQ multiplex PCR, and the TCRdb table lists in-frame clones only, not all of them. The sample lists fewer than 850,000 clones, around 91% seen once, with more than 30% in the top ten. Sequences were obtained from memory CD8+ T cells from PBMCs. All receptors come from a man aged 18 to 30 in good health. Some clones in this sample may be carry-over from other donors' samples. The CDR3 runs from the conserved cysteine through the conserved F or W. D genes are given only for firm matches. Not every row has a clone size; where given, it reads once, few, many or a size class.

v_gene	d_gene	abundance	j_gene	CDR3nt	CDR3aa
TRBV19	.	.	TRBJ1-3	TGTGCCAGTAGCGACTTAACTGCGGGAAACACCATATATTTT	CASSDLTAGNTIYF
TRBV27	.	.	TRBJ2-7	TGTGCCAGCAGTTTATCCGGGCAGAACTACGAGCAGTACTTC	CASSLSGQNYEQYF
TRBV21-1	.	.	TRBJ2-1	TGTGCCAGCAGCAGCCCGGGAGTAGTCTACAATGAGCAGTTCTTC	CASSSPGVVYNEQFF
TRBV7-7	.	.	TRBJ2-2	TGTGCCAGCAGCCAAGTGCCATCAGGGGGGACCGGGGAGCTGTTTTTT	CASSQVPSGGTGELFF
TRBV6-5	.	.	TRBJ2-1	TGTGCCAGCAGTTACGGGCGGCCAGGAGATGAGCAGTTCTTC	CASSYGRPGDEQFF
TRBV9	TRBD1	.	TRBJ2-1	TGTGCCAGCAGCGACGGGACAGCCTACAATGAGCAGTTCTTC	CASSDGTAYNEQFF
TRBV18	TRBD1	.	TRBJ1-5	TGTGCCAGCTCACCGACGATTTCCGGGACAGGGGGCGTCGTGAGCAATCAGCCCCAGCATTTT	CASSPTISGTGGVVSNQPQHF
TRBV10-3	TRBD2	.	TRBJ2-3	TGTGCCATCAGTGAGCGAACTAGCGGGAGTATAGATACGCAGTATTTT	CAISERTSGSIDTQYF
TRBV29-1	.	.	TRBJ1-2	TGCAGCGCCCGACGGACAGATGGCTACACCTTC	CSARRTDGYTF
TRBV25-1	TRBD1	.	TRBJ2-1	TGTGCCAGCAGAGCCTCCGGGGACAGCCATTGGGATGAGCAGTTCTTC	CASRASGDSHWDEQFF
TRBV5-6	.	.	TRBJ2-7	TGTGCCAGCAGCCAGCACATGTGGGACGCATCCTACGAGCAGTACTTC	CASSQHMWDASYEQYF
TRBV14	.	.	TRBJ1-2	TGTGCCAGCAGCCAAGAATGGCAGACGGCGAATGGCTACACCTTC	CASSQEWQTANGYTF
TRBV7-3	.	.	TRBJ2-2	TGTGCCAGCAGCTTAAAGTCAAAGACCGCGACCGGGGAGCTGTTTTTT	CASSLKSKTATGELFF
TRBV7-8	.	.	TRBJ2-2	TGTGCCAGCAGCTCACGCCGGGACCTGGGGGGCGACACCGGGGAGCTGTTTTTT	CASSSRRDLGGDTGELFF
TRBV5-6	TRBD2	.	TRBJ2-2	TGTGCCAGCAGCCCCGGGACTAGCGGGACAACCGGGGAGCTGTTTTTT	CASSPGTSGTTGELFF
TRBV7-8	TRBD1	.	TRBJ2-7	TGTGCCAGCAGCTTAGCCCTAACAGGGGGCTACTCCTACGAGCAGTACTTC	CASSLALTGGYSYEQYF
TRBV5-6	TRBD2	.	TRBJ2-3	TGTGCCAGCAGCTTTGGACTAGCGGGATGGACAGATACGCAGTATTTT	CASSFGLAGWTDTQYF
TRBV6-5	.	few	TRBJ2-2	TGTGCCAGCAGTTACAGGGGCGATAACACCGGGGAGCTGTTTTTT	CASSYRGDNTGELFF
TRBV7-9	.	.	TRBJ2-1	TGTGCCAGCAGCTTAGTTTCGGCCTACAATGAGCAGTTCTTC	CASSLVSAYNEQFF
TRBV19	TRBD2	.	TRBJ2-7	TGTGCCAGTAGTTTCCGACTAGCGGGAGGGCCCCACGACGAGCAGTACTTC	CASSFRLAGGPHDEQYF
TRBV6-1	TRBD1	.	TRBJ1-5	TGTGCCAGCAGGGGACAGGGAGTTTATCAGCCCCAGCATTTT	CASRGQGVYQPQHF
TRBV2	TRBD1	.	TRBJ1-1	TGTGCCAGCCGCTTAAAAGACAGGGCGCCCACTGTCGTCTCTGAAGCTTTCTTT	CASRLKDRAPTVVSEAFF
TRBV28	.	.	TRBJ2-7	TGTGCCAGCACCCCGGGGGTCGTCTACGAGCAGTACTTC	CASTPGVVYEQYF
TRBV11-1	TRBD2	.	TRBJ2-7	TGTGCCAGCAGCTCCCGGACTAGCGGCTACGAGCAGTACTTC	CASSSRTSGYEQYF